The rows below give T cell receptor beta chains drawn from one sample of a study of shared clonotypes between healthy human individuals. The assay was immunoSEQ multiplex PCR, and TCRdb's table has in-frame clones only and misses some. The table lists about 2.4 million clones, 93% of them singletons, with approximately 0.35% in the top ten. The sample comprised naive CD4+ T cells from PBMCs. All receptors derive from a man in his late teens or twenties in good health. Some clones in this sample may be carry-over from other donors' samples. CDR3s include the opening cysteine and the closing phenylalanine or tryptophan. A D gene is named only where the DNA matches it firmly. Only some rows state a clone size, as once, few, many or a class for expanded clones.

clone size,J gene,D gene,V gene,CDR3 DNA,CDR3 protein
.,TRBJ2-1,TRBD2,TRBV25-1,TGTGCCAGCAGTGCGCAGGGCGTAGCGGGATACAATGAGCAGTTCTTC,CASSAQGVAGYNEQFF
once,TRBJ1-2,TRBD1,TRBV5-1,TGCGCCAGCAGCCCGGCGACAGGGTCCGGCTACACCTTC,CASSPATGSGYTF
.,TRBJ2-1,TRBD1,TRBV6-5,TGTGCCAGCAGCTCCGTCTGGGACAGTGAGCAGTTCTTC,CASSSVWDSEQFF
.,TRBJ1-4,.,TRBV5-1,TGCGCCAGCAGCTTGGACGGCAGTCGGGCAGAAAAACTGTTTTTT,CASSLDGSRAEKLFF
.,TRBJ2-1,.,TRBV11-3,TGTGCCAGCAGCTTGGACGGTGAGCAGTTCTTC,CASSLDGEQFF
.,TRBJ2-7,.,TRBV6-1,TGTGCCAGCTGGAGCAGGCCCTACGAGCAGTACTTC,CASWSRPYEQYF
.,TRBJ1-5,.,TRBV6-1,TGTGCCAGTATGACTTTCGGAGGACAGCCCCAGCATTTT,CASMTFGGQPQHF
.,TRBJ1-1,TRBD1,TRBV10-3,TGTGCCATCAGGAACACAGGGGCTGAAGCTTTCTTT,CAIRNTGAEAFF
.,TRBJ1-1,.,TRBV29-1,TGCAGCGTTTCAAGGGGGTCTTGGGCTGAAGCTTTCTTT,CSVSRGSWAEAFF
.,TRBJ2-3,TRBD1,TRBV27,TGTGCCAGCAGTTTTTCCGCGACAGGGGGCATAGATACGCAGTATTTT,CASSFSATGGIDTQYF
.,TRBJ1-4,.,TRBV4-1,TGCGCCAGCAGCCAAATCACTAATGAAAAACTGTTTTTT,CASSQITNEKLFF
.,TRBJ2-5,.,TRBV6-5,TGTGCCAGCGGCAATCACGGGGGATACGAGACCCAGTACTTC,CASGNHGGYETQYF
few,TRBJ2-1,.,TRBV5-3,TGTGCCAGAAGCTTGGGGAGCCATGAGCAGTTCTTC,CARSLGSHEQFF
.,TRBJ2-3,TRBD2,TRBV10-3,TGTGCCATCAGCCCCGTTGGCCAGCGGGAGGCCGGGAATACGCAGTATTTT,CAISPVGQREAGNTQYF
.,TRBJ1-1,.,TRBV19,TGTGCCAGTAATGTAAGGGGGGTACCTGAAGCTTTCTTT,CASNVRGVPEAFF
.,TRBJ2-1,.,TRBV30,TGTGCCTGGAGTGTCCCGACGGATGAGCAGTTCTTC,CAWSVPTDEQFF
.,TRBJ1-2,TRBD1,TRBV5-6,TGTGCCAGCAGCCGGGGACAGGACTATGGCTACACCTTC,CASSRGQDYGYTF
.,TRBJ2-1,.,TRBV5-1,TGCGCCAGCAGCTTGGCAGCCAGGGGAGGGGCTCCCCTTTTAGGGCAGTTCTTC,CASSLAARGGAPLLGQFF
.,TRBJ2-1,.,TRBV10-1,TGCGCCAGCAGTGAGTCGGGAGTCCGGCCGTCAAATGAGCAGTTCTTC,CASSESGVRPSNEQFF
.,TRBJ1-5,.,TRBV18,TGTGCCAGCTCAGCCCGGCGGAGGGAATTGGGCAATCAGCCCCAGCATTTT,CASSARRRELGNQPQHF
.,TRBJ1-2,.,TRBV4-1,TGCGCCAGCAGCCCGGACAGCTCAAATAACTATGGCTACACCTTC,CASSPDSSNNYGYTF
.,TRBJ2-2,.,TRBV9,TGTGCCAGCAGCACAGCCACCGGGGAGCTGTTTTTT,CASSTATGELFF
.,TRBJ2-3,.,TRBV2,TGTGCCAGCTCACGGGACACGGTCTGGGATACGCAGTATTTT,CASSRDTVWDTQYF
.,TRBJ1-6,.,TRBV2,TGTGCCAACCAACGAGCCGGGACTAATAATTCACCCCTCCACTTT,CANQRAGTNNSPLHF
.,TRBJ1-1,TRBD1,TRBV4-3,TGCGCCAGCAGCCAACCCGGGACAGGCACTGAAGCTTTCTTT,CASSQPGTGTEAFF
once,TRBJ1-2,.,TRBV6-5,TGTGCCAGCAGTTACTCGAACAGGGCAGGAGGCTACACCTTC,CASSYSNRAGGYTF
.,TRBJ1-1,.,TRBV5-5,TGTGCCAGCAGCTTGGTTCCGGGGACTGAAGCTTTCTTT,CASSLVPGTEAFF
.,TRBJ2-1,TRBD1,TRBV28,TGTGCCAGCAGTTACAAAGCCGGGACAGGATTAAATGAGCAGTTCTTC,CASSYKAGTGLNEQFF
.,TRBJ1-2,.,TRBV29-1,TGCAGCGTTGGCCAGGACTATGGCTACACCTTC,CSVGQDYGYTF
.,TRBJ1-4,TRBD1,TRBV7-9,TGTGCCAGCTGTAGAGGACAGGGGTCTTTCCTCGGTGAAAAACTGTTTTTT,CASCRGQGSFLGEKLFF
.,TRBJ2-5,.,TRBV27,TGTGCCAGCAGTCCGTCCACTATCTTAGGAGTGACCCAGTACTTC,CASSPSTILGVTQYF
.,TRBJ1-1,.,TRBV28,TGTGCCAGCAGTTTTGGCCAGGGCCCCACTGAAGCTTTCTTT,CASSFGQGPTEAFF